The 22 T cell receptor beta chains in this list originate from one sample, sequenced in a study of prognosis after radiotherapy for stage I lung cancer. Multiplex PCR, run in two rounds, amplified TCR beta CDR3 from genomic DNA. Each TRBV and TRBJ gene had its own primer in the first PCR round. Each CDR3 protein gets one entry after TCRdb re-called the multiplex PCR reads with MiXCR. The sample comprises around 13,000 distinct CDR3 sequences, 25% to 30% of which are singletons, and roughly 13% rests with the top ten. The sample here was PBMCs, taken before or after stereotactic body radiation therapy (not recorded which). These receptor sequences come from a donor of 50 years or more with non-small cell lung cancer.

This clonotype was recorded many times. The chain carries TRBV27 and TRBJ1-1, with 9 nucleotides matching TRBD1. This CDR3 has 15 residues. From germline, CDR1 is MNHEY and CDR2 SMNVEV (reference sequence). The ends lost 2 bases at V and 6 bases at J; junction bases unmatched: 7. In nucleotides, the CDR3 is TGTGCCAGCAGTTTAAGCGGGACAGGGTGGTCTGAAGCTTTCTTT. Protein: CASSLSGTGWSEAFF.

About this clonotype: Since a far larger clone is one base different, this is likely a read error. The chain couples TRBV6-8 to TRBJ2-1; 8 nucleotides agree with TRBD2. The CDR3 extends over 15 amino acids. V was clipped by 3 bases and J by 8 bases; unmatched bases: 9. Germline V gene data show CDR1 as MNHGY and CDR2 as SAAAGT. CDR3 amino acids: CASSYLRAGVYEQFF. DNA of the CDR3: TGTGCCAGCAGTTATTTGCGAGCGGGAGTCTATGAGCAGTTCTTC.

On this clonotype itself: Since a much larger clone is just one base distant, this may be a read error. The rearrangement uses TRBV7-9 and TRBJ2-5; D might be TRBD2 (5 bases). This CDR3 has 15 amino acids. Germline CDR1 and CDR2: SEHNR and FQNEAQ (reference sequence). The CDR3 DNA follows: TGTGCCAGCAGCTTAGCGGAAGGGAGCCAAGAGGCCCAGTACTTC. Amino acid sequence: CASSLAEGSQEAQYF. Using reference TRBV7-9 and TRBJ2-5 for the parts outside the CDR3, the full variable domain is DTGVSQNPRHKITKRGQNVTFRCDPISEHNRLYWYRQTLGQGPEFLTYFQNEAQLEKSRLLSDRFSAERPKGSFSTLEIQRTEQGDSAMYLCASSLAEGSQEAQYFGPGTRLLVL.

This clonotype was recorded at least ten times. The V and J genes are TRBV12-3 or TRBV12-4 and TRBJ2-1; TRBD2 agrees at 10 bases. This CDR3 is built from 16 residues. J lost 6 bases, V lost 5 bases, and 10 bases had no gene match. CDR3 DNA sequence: TGTGCCAGCAGTCCACCTTTAGCGGGAGGAACCAATGAGCAGTTCTTC. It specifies CASSPPLAGGTNEQFF.

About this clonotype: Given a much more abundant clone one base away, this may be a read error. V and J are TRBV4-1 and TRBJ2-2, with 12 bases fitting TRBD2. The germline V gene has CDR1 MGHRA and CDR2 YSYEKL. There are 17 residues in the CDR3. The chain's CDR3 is CPSSQEGASGGAGELFF. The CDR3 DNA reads TGCCCCAGCAGCCAAGAGGGGGCTAGCGGGGGGGCCGGGGAGCTGTTTTTT.

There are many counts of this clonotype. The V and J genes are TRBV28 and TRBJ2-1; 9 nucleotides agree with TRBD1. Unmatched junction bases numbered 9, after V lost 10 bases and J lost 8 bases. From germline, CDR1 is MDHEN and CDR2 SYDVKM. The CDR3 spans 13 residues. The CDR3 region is CATTQGALHEQFF. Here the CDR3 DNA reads TGTGCCACTACACAGGGGGCTTTGCATGAGCAGTTCTTC.

The DNA of the CDR3 is TGTGCCAGTAGTAGTCCCGGACAGGGGGCAGGTAAGCCCCAGCATTTT. Protein product: CASSSPGQGAGKPQHF. The gene calls are TRBV19 and TRBJ1-5; 11 bases agree with TRBD1. Germline-derived CDR1 and CDR2 are LNHDA and SQIVND (reference sequence). V was pared by 4 bases and J by 8 bases, with 10 bases of the junction left unmatched. The CDR3 length is 16 residues.

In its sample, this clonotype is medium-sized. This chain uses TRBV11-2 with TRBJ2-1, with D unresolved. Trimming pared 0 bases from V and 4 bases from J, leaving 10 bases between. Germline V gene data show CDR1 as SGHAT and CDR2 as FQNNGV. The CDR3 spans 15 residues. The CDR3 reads CASSLDPDPYNEQFF. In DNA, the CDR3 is TGTGCCAGCAGCTTAGATCCAGACCCTTACAATGAGCAGTTCTTC.

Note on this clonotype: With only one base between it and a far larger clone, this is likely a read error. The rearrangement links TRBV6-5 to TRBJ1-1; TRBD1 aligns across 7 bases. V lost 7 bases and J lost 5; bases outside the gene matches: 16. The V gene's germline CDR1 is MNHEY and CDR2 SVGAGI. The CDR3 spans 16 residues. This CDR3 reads CASIKLPVQGITEAFF. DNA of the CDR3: TGTGCCAGCATTAAACTTCCGGTACAGGGGATAACTGAAGCTTTCTTT.

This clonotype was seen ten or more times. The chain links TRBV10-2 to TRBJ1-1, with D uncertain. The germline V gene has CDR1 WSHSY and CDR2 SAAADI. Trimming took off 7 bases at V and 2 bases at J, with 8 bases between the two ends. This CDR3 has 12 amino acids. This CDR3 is CASTTRNTEAFF. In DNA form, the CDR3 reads TGCGCCAGCACGACGCGCAACACTGAAGCTTTCTTT.

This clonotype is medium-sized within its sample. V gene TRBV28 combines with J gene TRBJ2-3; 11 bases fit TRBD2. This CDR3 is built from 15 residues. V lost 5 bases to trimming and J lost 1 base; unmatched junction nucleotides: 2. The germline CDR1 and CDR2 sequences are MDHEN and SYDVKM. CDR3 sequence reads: CASSPGLAGTDTQYF. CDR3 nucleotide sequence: TGTGCCAGCAGTCCGGGACTAGCGGGCACAGATACGCAGTATTTT.

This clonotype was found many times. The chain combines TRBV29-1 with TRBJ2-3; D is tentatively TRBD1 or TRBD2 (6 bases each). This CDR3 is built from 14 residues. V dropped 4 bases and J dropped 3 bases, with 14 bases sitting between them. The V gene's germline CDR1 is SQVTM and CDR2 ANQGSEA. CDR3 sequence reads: CSVVGRGGTDTQYF. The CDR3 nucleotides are TGCAGCGTTGTTGGCAGGGGAGGTACAGATACGCAGTATTTT.

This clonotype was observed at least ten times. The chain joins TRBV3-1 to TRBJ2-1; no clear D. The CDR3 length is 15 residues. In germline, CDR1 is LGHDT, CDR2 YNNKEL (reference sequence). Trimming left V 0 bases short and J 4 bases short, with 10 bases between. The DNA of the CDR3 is TGTGCCAGCAGCCAAGATAGCACAGTATACAATGAGCAGTTCTTC. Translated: CASSQDSTVYNEQFF.

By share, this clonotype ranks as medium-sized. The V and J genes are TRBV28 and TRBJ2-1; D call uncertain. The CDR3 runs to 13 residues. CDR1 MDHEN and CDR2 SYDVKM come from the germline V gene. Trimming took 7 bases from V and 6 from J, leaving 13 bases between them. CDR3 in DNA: TGTGCCAGCACCGACACAACGGTCAATGAGCAGTTCTTC. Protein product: CASTDTTVNEQFF.

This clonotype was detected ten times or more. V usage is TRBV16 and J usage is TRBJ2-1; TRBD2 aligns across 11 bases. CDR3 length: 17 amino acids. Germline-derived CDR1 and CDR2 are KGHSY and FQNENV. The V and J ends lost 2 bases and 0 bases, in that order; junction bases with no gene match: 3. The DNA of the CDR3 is TGTGCCAGCAGCCAAACCGGGACTAGCGGCTCCTACAATGAGCAGTTCTTC. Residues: CASSQTGTSGSYNEQFF.

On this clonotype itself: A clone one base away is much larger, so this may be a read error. CDR3 loop: CASSPTVNSHNSPLHF. CDR3 sequence (DNA): TGCGCCAGCAGCCCCACGGTGAACTCCCATAATTCACCCCTCCACTTT. The chain uses TRBV4-1 and TRBJ1-6, with D hard to call. CDR3 size: 16 residues. CDR1 and CDR2 (germline): MGHRA, YSYEKL.

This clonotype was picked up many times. The CDR3 DNA is TGTGCCAGCAGCCAAGATGGCAATAACGAAGATACGCAGTATTTT. Its protein product is CASSQDGNNEDTQYF. The chain joins TRBV4-2 to TRBJ2-3; no clear D gene. The ends were cut back, 0 bases at V and 5 bases at J, with 12 bases in the middle. The CDR3 extends over 15 amino acids. Germline CDR1 and CDR2: LGHNA and YNFKEQ.

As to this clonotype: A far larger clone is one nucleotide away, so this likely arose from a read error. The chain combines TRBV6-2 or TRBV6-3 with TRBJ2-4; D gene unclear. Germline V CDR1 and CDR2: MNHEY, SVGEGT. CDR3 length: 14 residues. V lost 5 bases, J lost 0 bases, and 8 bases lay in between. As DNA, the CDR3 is TGTGCCAGCAGTGGTAACAAAGCCAAAAACATTCAGTACTTC. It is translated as CASSGNKAKNIQYF.

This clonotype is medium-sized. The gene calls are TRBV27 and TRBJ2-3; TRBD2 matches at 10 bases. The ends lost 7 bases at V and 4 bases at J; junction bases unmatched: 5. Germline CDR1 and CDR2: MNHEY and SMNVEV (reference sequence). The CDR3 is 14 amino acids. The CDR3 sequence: CASKAGGPSDTQYF. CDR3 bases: TGTGCCAGCAAAGCGGGGGGGCCATCAGATACGCAGTATTTT.

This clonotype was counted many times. The CDR3 sequence is CASSLGGTGGWETQYF. CDR3 nucleotide sequence: TGTGCCAGCAGCTTGGGAGGAACAGGGGGCTGGGAGACCCAGTACTTC. V usage is TRBV5-6 and J usage is TRBJ2-5; 9 bases fit TRBD1. Germline V lookup: CDR1 SGHDT, CDR2 YYEEEE. With 0 bases clipped from V and 5 bases from J, the junction kept 8 bases outside the gene matches. This CDR3 comprises 16 residues.

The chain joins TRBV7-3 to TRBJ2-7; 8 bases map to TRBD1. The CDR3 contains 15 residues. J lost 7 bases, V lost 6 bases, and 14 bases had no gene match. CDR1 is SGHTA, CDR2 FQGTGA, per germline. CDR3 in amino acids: CASRPTDSQGGEQYF. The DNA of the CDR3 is TGTGCCAGCAGACCCACAGACTCACAGGGGGGTGAGCAGTACTTC.

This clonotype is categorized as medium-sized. The CDR3 nucleotides are TGTGCCAGCAGCACCCCCGGGTCCTACGAGCAGTACTTC. Its translation: CASSTPGSYEQYF. The chain carries TRBV6-8 and TRBJ2-7, with D uncertain. Germline V lookup: CDR1 MNHGY, CDR2 SAAAGT. V gave up 6 bases and J gave up 1 base, with 10 bases separating them. This CDR3 is built from 13 residues.